This T cell receptor beta chain stems from a study of blood T cell repertoires in COVID-19. Libraries were prepared by immunoSEQ multiplex PCR; TCRdb keeps only in-frame clonotypes and omits some of them. The sample carries 320,000 or so clones, roughly 87% recorded once. The source material was PBMCs or T cells enriched from blood (not recorded which). This clonotype was sampled from a young woman who had recovered from COVID-19.

The CDR3 DNA reads as TGTGCCAGTCGACAGGGGGCCGGAGATACGCAGTATTTT. Translated: CASRQGAGDTQYF. J is TRBJ2-3 and V is TRBV2, with TRBD1 matching over 10 bases. Looked up from germline, CDR1 is SNHLY and CDR2 is FYNNEI. The CDR3 spans 13 residues. J was trimmed by 5 bases and V by 9 bases; bases with no gene match: 5.